This T cell receptor (beta chain) was found in a study of blood T cell repertoires in COVID-19. Study in general: There were acute and convalescent COVID-19 samples, and they came from the United States, Italy and Spain. Nucleic acid was either cDNA or gDNA, and it came from T cells, B-cell-depleted T cells, or PBMCs.

Under the authors' procedure: Reference gene primer amplification gave estimated nucleated cell counts. TCRdb's table, derived via immunoSEQ multiplex PCR, lists solely in-frame clones and lacks some. V, J and clone size are taken as reported in that table, and D and trimming were inferred from the DNA itself. The profile shows approximately 28,000 clones, 85% to 90% of them singletons. The germline CDR1 and CDR2 sequences are MGHDK and SYGVNS. Losses at the gene ends were 5 bases for V and 4 bases for J; bases not matched to a gene: 3. The CDR3 runs 14 residues. This sequence was found in a human donor in a cohort sampled during active COVID-19. Sequencing was performed on peripheral blood. The chain has TRBV25-1 and TRBJ2-7; 12 bases are shared with TRBD2. The chain's CDR3 is CASSPSGGAYEQYF. The CDR3 DNA is TGTGCCAGCAGTCCTAGCGGGGGGGCGTACGAGCAGTACTTC.